This T cell receptor beta chain was retrieved from a study of T cells in narcolepsy. Study overall: Healthy controls were enrolled alongside patients with narcolepsy type 1 or type 2. Study-level findings and limits: Comparing one patient's CSF and blood CD4+ clonotypes highlighted HCRT- and TRIB2-specific autoreactive clonotypes. Blood of same and different patients, but not healthy controls, reportedly held recurring autoreactive clonotypes.

The repertoire was sequenced with immunoSEQ multiplex PCR; TCRdb's copy has only in-frame clones and lacks some. This table holds 25,000 to 35,000 clones, 82% found once. Germline CDR1 reads SGHNT; CDR2 reads YYREEE (reference sequence). This CDR3 has 12 residues. The V end lost 0 bases, the J end lost 4 bases, and 4 bases lay between the germline ends. Points on this clone: What it recognizes is unknown. The same CDR3 arises from other DNA sequences in this sample as well.

This TCR was recovered from a human donor with narcolepsy. Specimen: CD45RA- memory CD4+ T cells from PBMCs. The chain employs TRBV5-4 and TRBJ1-2, with D uncertain. CDR3 loop: CASSLVGYGYTF. CDR3 bases: TGTGCCAGCAGCTTGGTGGGCTATGGCTACACCTTC.